This T cell receptor beta chain was captured in a study of T-cell memory formation after mild COVID-19. The length of the CDR3 is 15 residues. Germline values: CDR1 LNHNV, CDR2 YYDKDF (reference sequence). V shed 1 base, J shed 4 bases, and the junction held 1 base outside the gene matches. TCRdb used MiXCR to reprocess the 5' RACE reads, holding one entry per CDR3 protein. The top ten clones hold roughly 37% of a sample with around 100,000 distinct CDR3 sequences, approximately 21% of them seen once. This clonotype has more than one count but fewer than ten. The rearrangement links TRBV15 to TRBJ2-3; 11 bases match TRBD2. The clonotype was recovered from a man between 18 and 29 years old who had mild COVID-19 (a few samples of this study predate the infection). Cell type and time point are not known. The sequenced material came from PBMCs or a T cell subset sorted from them (not recorded which). The chain's CDR3 is CATSRVAGGPDTQYF. In nucleotides, the CDR3 is TGTGCCACCAGCAGAGTAGCGGGGGGGCCAGATACGCAGTATTTT.